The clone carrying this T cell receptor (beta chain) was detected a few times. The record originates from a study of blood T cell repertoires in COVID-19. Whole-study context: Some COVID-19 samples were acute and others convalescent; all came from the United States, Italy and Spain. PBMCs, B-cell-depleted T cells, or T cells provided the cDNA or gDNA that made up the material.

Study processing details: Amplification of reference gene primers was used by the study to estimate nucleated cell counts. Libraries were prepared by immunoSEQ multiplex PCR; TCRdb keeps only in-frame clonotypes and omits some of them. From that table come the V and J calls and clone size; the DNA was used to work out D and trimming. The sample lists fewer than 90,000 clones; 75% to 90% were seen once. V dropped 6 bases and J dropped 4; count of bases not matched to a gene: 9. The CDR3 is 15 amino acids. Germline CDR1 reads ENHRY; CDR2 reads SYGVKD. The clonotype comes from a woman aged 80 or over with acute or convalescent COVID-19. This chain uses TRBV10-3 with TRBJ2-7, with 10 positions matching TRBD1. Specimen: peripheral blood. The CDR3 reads CAIRPPGQGTYEQYF. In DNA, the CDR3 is TGTGCCATCAGGCCCCCGGGACAGGGGACGTACGAGCAGTACTTC.